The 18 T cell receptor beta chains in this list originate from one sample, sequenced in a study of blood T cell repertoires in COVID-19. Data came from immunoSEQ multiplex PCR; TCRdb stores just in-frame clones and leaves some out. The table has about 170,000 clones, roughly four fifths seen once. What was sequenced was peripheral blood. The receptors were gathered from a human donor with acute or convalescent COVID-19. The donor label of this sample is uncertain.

The CDR3 bases are TGTGCCAGCAGAGTTACCGGGAGAGAAGCCCAGCCCCAGCATTTT. This translates into CASRVTGREAQPQHF. The chain joins TRBV2 to TRBJ1-5; no definite D call. CDR3 length: 15 amino acids. Germline loops: CDR1 SNHLY, CDR2 FYNNEI. V gave up 6 bases and J gave up 7 bases, with 19 bases separating them.

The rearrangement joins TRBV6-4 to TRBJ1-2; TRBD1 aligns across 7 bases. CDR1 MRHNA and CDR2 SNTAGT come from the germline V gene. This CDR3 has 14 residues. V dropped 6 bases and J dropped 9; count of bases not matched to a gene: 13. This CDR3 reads CASSFQGDTWSYTF. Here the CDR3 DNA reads TGTGCCAGCAGCTTTCAGGGGGATACATGGAGCTACACCTTC.

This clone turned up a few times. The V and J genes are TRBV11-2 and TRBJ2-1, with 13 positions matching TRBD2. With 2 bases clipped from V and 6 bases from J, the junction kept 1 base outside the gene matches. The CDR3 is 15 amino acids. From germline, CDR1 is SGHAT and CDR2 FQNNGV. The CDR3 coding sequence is TGTGCCAGCAGCTTAAGACTAGCGGGAGGCAATGAGCAGTTCTTC. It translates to CASSLRLAGGNEQFF.

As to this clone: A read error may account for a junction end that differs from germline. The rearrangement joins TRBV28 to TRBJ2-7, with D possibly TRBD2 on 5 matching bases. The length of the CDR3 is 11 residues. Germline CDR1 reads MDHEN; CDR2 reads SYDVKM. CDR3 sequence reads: CASSLKRAAGF. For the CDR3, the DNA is TGTGCCAGCAGTTTAAAAAGGGCGGCGGGCTTC.

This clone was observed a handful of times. In DNA, the CDR3 is TGTGCCAGCAGCAAAGGAGGAGGGGCAAGCTCCTACGAGCAGTACTTC. Translation: CASSKGGGASSYEQYF. The genes are TRBV21-1 and TRBJ2-7; the listed D gene, TRBD2, was not tested against the DNA. TRBV21-1 is termed a pseudogene. CDR3 size: 16 residues.

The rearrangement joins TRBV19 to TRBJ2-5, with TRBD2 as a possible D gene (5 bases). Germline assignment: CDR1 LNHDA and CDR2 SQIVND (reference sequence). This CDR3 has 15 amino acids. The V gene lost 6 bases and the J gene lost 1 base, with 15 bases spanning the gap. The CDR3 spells CASSPSGGLQETQYF. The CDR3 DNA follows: TGTGCCAGTAGCCCCTCCGGCGGGCTCCAAGAGACCCAGTACTTC.

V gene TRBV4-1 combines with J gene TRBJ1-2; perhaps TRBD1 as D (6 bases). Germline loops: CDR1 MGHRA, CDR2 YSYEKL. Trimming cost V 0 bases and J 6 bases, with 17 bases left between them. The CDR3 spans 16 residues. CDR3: CASSQDNFGPGDGYTF. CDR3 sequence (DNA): TGCGCCAGCAGCCAAGATAATTTTGGACCAGGGGATGGCTACACCTTC.

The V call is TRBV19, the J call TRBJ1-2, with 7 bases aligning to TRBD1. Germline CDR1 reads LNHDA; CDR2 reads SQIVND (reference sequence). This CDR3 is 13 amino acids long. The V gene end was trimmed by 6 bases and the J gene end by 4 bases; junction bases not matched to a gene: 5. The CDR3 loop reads CASSRDSFYGYTF. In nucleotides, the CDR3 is TGTGCCAGTAGCCGGGACAGTTTCTATGGCTACACCTTC.

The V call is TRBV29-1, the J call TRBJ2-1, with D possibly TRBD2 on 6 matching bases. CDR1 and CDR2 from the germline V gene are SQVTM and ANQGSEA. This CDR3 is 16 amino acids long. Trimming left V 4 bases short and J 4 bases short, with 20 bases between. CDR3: CSVARQGGLSYNEQFF. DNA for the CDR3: TGCAGCGTTGCCCGGCAGGGAGGCCTTTCGTACAATGAGCAGTTCTTC.

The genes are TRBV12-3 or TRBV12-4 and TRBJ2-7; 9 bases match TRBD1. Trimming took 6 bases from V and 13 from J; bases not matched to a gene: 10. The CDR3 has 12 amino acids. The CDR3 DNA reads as TGTGCCAGCAGCGGACAGGGGAGGGAACTCTACTTC. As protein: CASSGQGRELYF.

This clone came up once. The DNA of the CDR3 is TGCGCCAGCAGCCAGAGACAGGGATCCTTAGGGGGTCATGAAGCTTTCTTT. Translation: CASSQRQGSLGGHEAFF. The V and J genes are TRBV4-1 and TRBJ1-1; TRBD1 matches at 7 bases. The CDR3 spans 17 residues. With 3 bases clipped from V and 7 bases from J, the junction kept 17 bases outside the gene matches. Germline CDR1 is MGHRA and CDR2 is YSYEKL.

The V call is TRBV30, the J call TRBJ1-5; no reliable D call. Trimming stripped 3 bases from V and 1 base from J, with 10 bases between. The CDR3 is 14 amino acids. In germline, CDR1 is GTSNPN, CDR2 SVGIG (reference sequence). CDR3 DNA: TGTGCCTGGAGCCGAGAGATGAGCAATCAGCCCCAGCATTTT. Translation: CAWSREMSNQPQHF.

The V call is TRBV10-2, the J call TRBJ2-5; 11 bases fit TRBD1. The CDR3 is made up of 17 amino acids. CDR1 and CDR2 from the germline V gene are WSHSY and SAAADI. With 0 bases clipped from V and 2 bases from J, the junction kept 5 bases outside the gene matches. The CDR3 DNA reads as TGCGCCAGCAGTGAGTCGCCGGGACAGGGGGGTCAAGAGACCCAGTACTTC. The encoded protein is CASSESPGQGGQETQYF.

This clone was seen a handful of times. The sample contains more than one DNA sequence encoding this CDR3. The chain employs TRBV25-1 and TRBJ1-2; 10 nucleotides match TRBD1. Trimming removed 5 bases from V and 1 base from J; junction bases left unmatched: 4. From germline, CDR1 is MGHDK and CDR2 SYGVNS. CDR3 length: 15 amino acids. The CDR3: CASSPRDRGNYGYTF. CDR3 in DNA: TGTGCCAGCAGTCCTCGGGACAGGGGTAACTATGGCTACACCTTC.

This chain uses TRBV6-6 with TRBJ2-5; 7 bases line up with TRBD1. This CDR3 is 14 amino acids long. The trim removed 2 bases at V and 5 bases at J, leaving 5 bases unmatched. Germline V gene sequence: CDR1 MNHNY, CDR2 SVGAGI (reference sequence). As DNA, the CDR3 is TGTGCCAGCAGTTACCCGACAGGGTGGGAGACCCAGTACTTC. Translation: CASSYPTGWETQYF.

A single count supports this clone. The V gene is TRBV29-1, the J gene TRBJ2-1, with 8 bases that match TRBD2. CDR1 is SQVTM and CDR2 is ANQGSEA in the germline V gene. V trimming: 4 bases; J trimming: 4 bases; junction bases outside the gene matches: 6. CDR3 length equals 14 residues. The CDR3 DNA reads TGCAGCGTTGGGTACACTAGCGGATACAATGAGCAGTTCTTC. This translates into CSVGYTSGYNEQFF.

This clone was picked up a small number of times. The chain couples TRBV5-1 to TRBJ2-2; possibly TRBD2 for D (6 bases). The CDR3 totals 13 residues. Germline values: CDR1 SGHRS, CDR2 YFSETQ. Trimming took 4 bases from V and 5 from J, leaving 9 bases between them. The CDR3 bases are TGCGCCAGCAGCACTGGACTAACCGGGGAGCTGTTTTTT. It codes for CASSTGLTGELFF. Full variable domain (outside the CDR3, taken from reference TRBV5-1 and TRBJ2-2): KAGVTQTPRYLIKTRGQQVTLSCSPISGHRSVSWYQQTPGQGLQFLFEYFSETQRNKGNFPGRFSGRQFSNSRSEMNVSTLELGDSALYLCASSTGLTGELFFGEGSRLTVL.

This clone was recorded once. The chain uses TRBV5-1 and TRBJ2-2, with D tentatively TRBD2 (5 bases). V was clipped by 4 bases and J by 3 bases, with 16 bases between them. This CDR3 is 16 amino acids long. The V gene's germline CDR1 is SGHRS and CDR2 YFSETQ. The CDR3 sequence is CASSRGPTGDTGELFF. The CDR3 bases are TGCGCCAGCAGCAGAGGACCAACCGGGGACACCGGGGAGCTGTTTTTT.